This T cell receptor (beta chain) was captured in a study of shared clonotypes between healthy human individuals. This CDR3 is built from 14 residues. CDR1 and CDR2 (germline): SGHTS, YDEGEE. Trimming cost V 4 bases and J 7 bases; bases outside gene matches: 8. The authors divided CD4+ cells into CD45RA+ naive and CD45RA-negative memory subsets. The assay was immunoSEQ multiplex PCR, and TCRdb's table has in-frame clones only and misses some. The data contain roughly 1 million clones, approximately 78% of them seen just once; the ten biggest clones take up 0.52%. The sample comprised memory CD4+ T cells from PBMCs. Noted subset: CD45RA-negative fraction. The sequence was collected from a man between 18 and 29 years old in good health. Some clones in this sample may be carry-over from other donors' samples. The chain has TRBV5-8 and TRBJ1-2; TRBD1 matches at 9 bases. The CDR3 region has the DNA TGTGCCAGCAGCCCCCTGGACAGGGGAGGTGGCTACACCTTC. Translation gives CASSPLDRGGGYTF.